This passage covers 32 T cell receptor beta chains from one sample sequenced in a study of cytomegalovirus exposure and HLA in healthy donors. PCR employed 60 Vbeta and 13 Jbeta primers. Sequencing used immunoSEQ multiplex PCR; TCRdb keeps in-frame clones, though not all of them. The table records about 130,000 clones, approximately 85% of them present only once. The sequenced sample consisted of PBMCs. The source is a woman aged 25 to 45 in good health and CMV-seropositive.

This clone turned up a few times. The rearrangement links TRBV11-2 to TRBJ1-4; TRBD1 aligns across 11 bases. Germline lookup yields CDR1 SGHAT and CDR2 FQNNGV. The CDR3 loop spans 15 amino acids. Trimming at V came to 4 bases and at J to 3 bases, leaving 1 base not matched to a gene. As DNA, the CDR3 is TGTGCCAGCAGCTGGGACAGGGGGGCTAATGAAAAACTGTTTTTT. Its translation: CASSWDRGANEKLFF.

The chain couples TRBV25-1 to TRBJ2-7, with 8 bases aligning to TRBD1. The V gene end was trimmed by 2 bases and the J gene end by 3 bases; junction bases not matched to a gene: 3. CDR1 and CDR2 from the germline V gene are MGHDK and SYGVNS. The length of the CDR3 is 14 residues. CDR3 nucleotide sequence: TGTGCCAGCAGTGAAGCCAGGGGGCGCTACGAGCAGTACTTC. This sequence encodes CASSEARGRYEQYF.

CDR3 region: CSPRGNEQFF. DNA for the CDR3: TGCAGCCCCCGAGGCAATGAGCAGTTCTTC. V and J are TRBV20-1 and TRBJ2-1; D uncertain. This CDR3 is 10 amino acids long. Germline CDR1 and CDR2: DFQATT and SNEGSKA (reference sequence).

This clone was recorded a few times. This chain connects TRBV2 to TRBJ1-4; TRBD1 is a possible D gene (5 bases). The CDR3 has 14 residues. V was clipped by 4 bases and J by 8 bases, with 14 bases between them. Germline V gives CDR1 SNHLY, CDR2 FYNNEI. This chain's CDR3 is CASSVGTSREKLFF. The CDR3 coding sequence is TGTGCCAGCAGTGTCGGGACTTCGAGAGAAAAACTGTTTTTT.

This chain uses TRBV5-1 with TRBJ1-4, with D maybe TRBD1 (6 bases). This CDR3 is 15 amino acids long. Trimming removed 1 base at V and 7 bases at J, with 14 bases between. Germline V CDR1 and CDR2: SGHRS, YFSETQ. CDR3: CASSLLETGGEKLFF. The CDR3 nucleotides read TGCGCCAGCAGCTTGTTGGAGACAGGCGGTGAAAAACTGTTTTTT.

The chain is built from TRBV28 and TRBJ1-1; no reliable D call. Per germline, CDR1 MDHEN and CDR2 SYDVKM. The V gene lost 5 bases and the J gene lost 2 bases, with 9 bases spanning the gap. CDR3 length: 13 amino acids. In DNA form, the CDR3 reads TGTGCCAGCAGTCTACTAACTAACACTGAAGCTTTCTTT. Residues: CASSLLTNTEAFF.

The gene calls are TRBV9 and TRBJ1-4; D is possibly TRBD1 (5 bases). The CDR3 consists of 15 residues. CDR1 and CDR2 from the germline V gene are SGDLS and YYNGEE. The ends were cut back, 0 bases at V and 3 bases at J, with 9 bases in the middle. DNA for the CDR3: TGTGCCAGCAGCGTAGGGCAGGGCTCTAATGAAAAACTGTTTTTT. Translating gives CASSVGQGSNEKLFF.

This chain joins TRBV11-2 and TRBJ1-2, with 11 nucleotides matching TRBD1. The CDR3 covers 14 residues. The trim removed 3 bases at V and 3 bases at J, leaving 0 bases unmatched. From germline, CDR1 is SGHAT and CDR2 FQNNGV. The CDR3 region has the DNA TGTGCCAGCAGCTTGGGACAGGGGGACTATGGCTACACCTTC. Residues: CASSLGQGDYGYTF.

The rearrangement joins TRBV28 to TRBJ2-7; no clear D gene. Germline CDR1 MDHEN, CDR2 SYDVKM. The germline V and J ends were trimmed by 7 bases and 3 bases, with 13 bases remaining between them. The CDR3 runs to 13 residues. This chain's CDR3 is CASTPPGFYEQYF. For the CDR3, the DNA is TGTGCCAGCACACCTCCGGGTTTCTACGAGCAGTACTTC.

The V and J genes are TRBV13 and TRBJ2-5, with a tentative D call TRBD1 (6 bases). Germline CDR1 and CDR2: PRHDT and FYEKMQ (reference sequence). CDR3 size: 15 residues. V was shortened by 5 bases and J by 2 bases, with 15 bases between the two germline ends. In DNA, the CDR3 is TGTGCCAGCAGCAATAGCCAGGGGCGGCAAGAGACCCAGTACTTC. This gives the protein CASSNSQGRQETQYF. Full variable domain (remainder filled in from reference TRBV13 and TRBJ2-5): AAGVIQSPRHLIKEKRETATLKCYPIPRHDTVYWYQQGPGQDPQFLISFYEKMQSDKGSIPDRFSAQQFSDYHSELNMSSLELGDSALYFCASSNSQGRQETQYFGPGTRLLVL.

The rearrangement links TRBV28 to TRBJ2-7; TRBD1 might be the D (5 bases). The CDR3 is made up of 12 amino acids. The germline V gene encodes CDR1 MDHEN and CDR2 SYDVKM. V lost 2 bases to trimming and J lost 9 bases, with 11 bases between them. For the CDR3, the DNA is TGTGCCAGCAGTTTAATGTCTAGGGGGCAGTACTTC. Protein: CASSLMSRGQYF.

This chain links TRBV10-1 with TRBJ2-7; no clear D. Germline assignment: CDR1 WNHNN and CDR2 SYGVQD (reference sequence). The V end lost 2 bases, the J end lost 1 base, and 9 bases lay between the germline ends. This CDR3 has 14 amino acids. The CDR3 is CASSEGGPSYEQYF. In nucleotides, the CDR3 is TGCGCCAGCAGTGAGGGCGGCCCTTCCTACGAGCAGTACTTC.

V gene TRBV27 combines with J gene TRBJ1-4, with a possible D match to TRBD1 (5 bases). Germline CDR1 MNHEY, CDR2 SMNVEV (reference sequence). Trimming stripped 0 bases from V and 8 bases from J, with 16 bases between. The CDR3 runs to 16 residues. The CDR3 loop is CASSLSRQGGEEKLFF. In DNA, the CDR3 is TGTGCCAGCAGTTTATCGAGGCAGGGAGGTGAAGAAAAACTGTTTTTT.

In DNA, the CDR3 is TGTGCCACCAGCAGACAGACAGGGGGGGTCTACGAGCAGTACTTC. Amino acid sequence: CATSRQTGGVYEQYF. The gene calls are TRBV15 and TRBJ2-7; TRBD1 aligns across 9 bases. This CDR3 has 15 amino acids. J lost 3 bases, V lost 2 bases, and 5 bases had no gene match. Germline V CDR1 and CDR2: LNHNV, YYDKDF (reference sequence).

The V gene is TRBV5-1, the J gene TRBJ1-2; D perhaps matches TRBD1 (5 bases). The CDR3 consists of 13 residues. Germline V gene sequence: CDR1 SGHRS, CDR2 YFSETQ. Deletions cut 4 bases from V and 4 bases from J, with 11 bases between. The CDR3 here is CASSTGTTYGYTF. The CDR3 nucleotides are TGCGCCAGCAGCACCGGGACTACCTATGGCTACACCTTC.

CDR3 loop: CASSPPGQGSYGYTF. CDR3 nucleotide sequence: TGTGCCAGCAGCCCGCCTGGACAGGGGAGCTATGGCTACACCTTC. J is TRBJ1-2 and V is TRBV5-4; 9 bases match TRBD1. The germline CDR1 and CDR2 sequences are SGHNT and YYREEE (reference sequence). The V segment lost 4 bases and the J segment 4 bases; nucleotides outside the gene matches: 8. This CDR3 contains 15 residues.

The V and J genes are TRBV18 and TRBJ1-1; 8 bases map to TRBD1. Trimming removed 3 bases from V and 4 bases from J; junction bases left unmatched: 13. Germline lookup yields CDR1 KGHSH and CDR2 LQKENI. There are 17 residues in the CDR3. The CDR3 protein is CASSPPRGQGAGTEAFF. The CDR3 nucleotides read TGTGCCAGCTCACCCCCCCGGGGGCAGGGGGCCGGCACTGAAGCTTTCTTT.

This clone has only a few counts. The chain joins TRBV5-8 to TRBJ2-5; 12 positions match TRBD2. The CDR3 runs 15 residues. With V trimmed by 4 bases and J by 5 bases, 6 bases remained unmatched. Germline CDR1 reads SGHTS; CDR2 reads YDEGEE. Written as DNA, the CDR3 is TGTGCCAGCAGCCCCAGACTAGCGGGAGAGGAGACCCAGTACTTC. Protein: CASSPRLAGEETQYF.

The J gene is TRBJ1-2, the V gene TRBV10-3, with 9 bases aligning to TRBD1. The CDR3 has 15 residues. The germline V gene encodes CDR1 ENHRY and CDR2 SYGVKD. V was clipped by 3 bases and J by 0 bases; unmatched bases: 2. The CDR3 bases are TGTGCCATCAGTGACAGGACAGGGGCTAACTATGGCTACACCTTC. Translation gives CAISDRTGANYGYTF.

The chain links TRBV5-1 to TRBJ1-2; 7 nucleotides align to TRBD1. The CDR3 spans 14 residues. Germline V gives CDR1 SGHRS, CDR2 YFSETQ. The V segment lost 6 bases and the J segment 6 bases; nucleotides outside the gene matches: 11. CDR3 region: CASTPTGGGNGYTF. The CDR3 nucleotides read TGCGCCAGCACCCCTACGGGAGGGGGCAATGGCTACACCTTC.

The genes are TRBV7-3 and TRBJ2-2; 7 bases match TRBD2. In germline, CDR1 is SGHTA, CDR2 FQGTGA. V lost 4 bases to trimming and J lost 5 bases; unmatched junction nucleotides: 4. This CDR3 region has 14 residues. CDR3 DNA: TGTGCCAGCAGCTCGGGAGGAGGGACCGGGGAGCTGTTTTTT. Protein product: CASSSGGGTGELFF.

The V and J genes are TRBV5-1 and TRBJ1-2; weak D call: TRBD1 (6 bases). The germline CDR1 and CDR2 sequences are SGHRS and YFSETQ. V lost 1 base and J 5 bases, leaving 15 bases between the germline ends. The CDR3 runs 15 residues. CDR3 sequence reads: CASSLLGGAGYGYTF. The CDR3 nucleotides are TGCGCCAGCAGCTTGTTAGGGGGAGCAGGATATGGCTACACCTTC.

This chain joins TRBV7-2 and TRBJ1-1, with TRBD1 identical over 7 bases. The V gene's germline CDR1 is SGHTA and CDR2 FQGNSA. The CDR3 covers 14 residues. Trimming cost V 8 bases and J 0 bases; bases outside gene matches: 6. CDR3 DNA: TGTGCCAGCCAGACAGGGCGAGTGAACACTGAAGCTTTCTTT. Protein: CASQTGRVNTEAFF.

The chain is built from TRBV5-4 and TRBJ2-5, with 8 bases fitting TRBD2. The CDR3 spans 15 residues. The germline V gene encodes CDR1 SGHNT and CDR2 YYREEE (reference sequence). After removal of 4 bases from V and 3 bases from J, the junction contained 8 bases not matched to a gene. The CDR3 spells CASSRGGAGEETQYF. CDR3 DNA sequence: TGTGCCAGCAGCCGGGGGGGAGCGGGAGAAGAGACCCAGTACTTC.

The chain recombines TRBV4-1 with TRBJ2-3, with 8 positions matching TRBD1. With 4 bases clipped from V and 8 bases from J, the junction kept 11 bases outside the gene matches. Germline CDR1 is MGHRA and CDR2 is YSYEKL. This CDR3 has 15 amino acids. The CDR3 is CASSPEDRAPGTQYF. The CDR3 DNA reads TGCGCCAGCAGCCCAGAGGACAGGGCCCCGGGTACGCAGTATTTT.

This rearrangement joins TRBV28 to TRBJ1-1; 9 bases match TRBD1. The CDR3 loop spans 15 amino acids. V trimming: 3 bases; J trimming: 4 bases; junction bases outside the gene matches: 6. The germline CDR1 and CDR2 sequences are MDHEN and SYDVKM. CDR3 loop: CASSFLTGGGTEAFF. CDR3 bases: TGTGCCAGCAGTTTTCTGACAGGGGGTGGCACTGAAGCTTTCTTT.

As regards this clone: Because the CDR3's place on the DNA is in doubt, the DNA is left out and the CDR3 is given as listed by TCRdb. The CDR3 region is CASSSSGYPLEQYF. V gene TRBV27 combines with J gene TRBJ2-5; the table calls TRBD2, which could not be checked here. Germline CDR1 and CDR2: MNHEY and SMNVEV (reference sequence). The CDR3 sequence runs 14 residues, both termini included.

The chain has TRBV19 and TRBJ1-3, with D uncertain. CDR1 LNHDA and CDR2 SQIVND come from the germline V gene (reference sequence). CDR3 size: 16 residues. Trimming removed 8 bases from V and 0 bases from J, with 17 bases in between. The CDR3: CASVGTAAGSGNTIYF. The CDR3, as DNA: TGTGCCAGTGTTGGCACAGCGGCGGGCTCTGGAAACACCATATATTTT.

The chain links TRBV6-6 to TRBJ1-2; 7 bases are shared with TRBD1. Unmatched junction bases numbered 2, after V lost 8 bases and J lost 2 bases. Germline V gene sequence: CDR1 MNHNY, CDR2 SVGAGI (reference sequence). CDR3 length: 12 amino acids. Here the CDR3 DNA reads TGTGCCAGCCTGACAGGGAACTATGGCTACACCTTC. Translated: CASLTGNYGYTF.

The genes are TRBV4-1 and TRBJ1-2, with D possibly TRBD1 on 6 matching bases. The CDR3 has 15 residues. The V and J ends lost 5 bases and 2 bases respectively, with 15 bases between them. In germline, CDR1 is MGHRA, CDR2 YSYEKL. The CDR3 sequence is CASSSQSGQNYGYTF. In DNA, the CDR3 is TGCGCCAGCAGCTCTCAATCGGGACAAAACTATGGCTACACCTTC.

Note on this clone: The junction and the germline gene differ at one end; a read error may be behind it. The CDR3 loop is CTSSSYYEQYF. The CDR3 nucleotides are TGTACCAGCAGTTCTTACTACGAGCAGTACTTC. The chain uses TRBV27 and TRBJ2-7; D gene uncertain. Germline V gives CDR1 MNHEY, CDR2 SMNVEV (reference sequence). This CDR3 comprises 11 residues.

This clone is a singleton in its sample. The gene calls are TRBV2 and TRBJ1-5, with D tentatively TRBD1 (6 bases). Germline assignment: CDR1 SNHLY and CDR2 FYNNEI. Trimming pared 7 bases from V and 4 bases from J, leaving 11 bases between. CDR3 length: 13 residues. The CDR3 is CASNEDSNQPQHF. CDR3 nucleotide sequence: TGTGCCAGCAACGAGGACAGTAATCAGCCCCAGCATTTT.